The 21 T cell receptor beta chains in this list originate from one sample, sequenced in a study of T cell repertoires in cytomegalovirus infection. TCRdb independently ran MiXCR on the reads; one entry per CDR3 protein. The sample carries approximately 500,000 distinct CDR3 sequences, about 11% recorded once. The sample taken for sequencing was PBMCs. The origin of the receptors is a human donor in good health (CMV status not recorded). Some clones in this sample may be carry-over from other donors' samples.

This clonotype was counted at least ten times. The V and J genes are TRBV7-2 and TRBJ2-7, with D tentatively TRBD1 (6 bases). Trimming removed 5 bases from V and 3 bases from J, with 11 bases in between. The CDR3 sequence is 13 residues long. Looked up from germline, CDR1 is SGHTA and CDR2 is FQGNSA. The CDR3: CASSPDRFYEQYF. The CDR3 nucleotides read TGTGCCAGCAGCCCCGACAGGTTCTACGAGCAGTACTTC.

This clonotype was recorded many times. The chain combines TRBV28 with TRBJ2-7; 7 bases fit TRBD1. This CDR3 has 17 amino acids. V was pared by 3 bases and J by 2 bases, with 13 bases of the junction left unmatched. CDR1 MDHEN and CDR2 SYDVKM come from the germline V gene. This chain's CDR3 is CASSFPLHQGDPYEQYF. CDR3 coding DNA: TGTGCCAGCAGTTTTCCCCTTCATCAGGGGGATCCCTACGAGCAGTACTTC.

This clonotype was detected only once. The chain is built from TRBV5-1 and TRBJ2-7; 8 bases fit TRBD2. V was pared by 5 bases and J by 0 bases, with 7 bases of the junction left unmatched. Looked up from germline, CDR1 is SGHRS and CDR2 is YFSETQ. This CDR3 has 15 residues. The CDR3 region is CASSPGGGDSYEQYF. CDR3 sequence (DNA): TGCGCCAGCAGTCCCGGGGGGGGGGACTCCTACGAGCAGTACTTC.

The table lists this clonotype with many counts. CDR3: CASGDRQGDGYTF. In DNA form, the CDR3 reads TGTGCTAGTGGGGACCGACAGGGGGATGGCTACACCTTC. The genes are TRBV12-5 and TRBJ1-2; 9 bases are shared with TRBD1. V trimming: 6 bases; J trimming: 6 bases; junction bases outside the gene matches: 5. The V gene's germline CDR1 is LGHNT and CDR2 FRNRAP. The CDR3 is made up of 13 amino acids.

This clonotype has ten or more counts. The CDR3 loop is CSARRGVTSGANVLTF. In DNA, the CDR3 is TGCAGTGCTAGGCGGGGGGTGACCTCTGGGGCCAACGTCCTGACTTTC. The V gene is TRBV20-1, the J gene TRBJ2-6; 8 bases are shared with TRBD2. The CDR3 sequence is 16 residues long. In germline, CDR1 is DFQATT, CDR2 SNEGSKA (reference sequence). The J segment lost 0 bases and the V segment lost 3 bases, leaving 4 bases of the junction unmatched.

The rearrangement uses TRBV28 and TRBJ2-4, with 14 positions matching TRBD2. CDR3 length: 19 amino acids. V trimming: 5 bases; J trimming: 1 base; junction bases outside the gene matches: 10. The germline V gene has CDR1 MDHEN and CDR2 SYDVKM. This CDR3 is CASSPPGLAGVKAKNIQYF. DNA of the CDR3: TGTGCCAGCAGTCCCCCGGGACTAGCGGGAGTTAAGGCCAAAAACATTCAGTACTTC.

In this sample, this clonotype turned up many times. This chain joins TRBV20-1 and TRBJ2-3, with 11 bases fitting TRBD2. Germline V gene sequence: CDR1 DFQATT, CDR2 SNEGSKA (reference sequence). The CDR3 runs 15 residues. With 6 bases clipped from V and 7 bases from J, the junction kept 12 bases outside the gene matches. CDR3 coding DNA: TGCAGTGCCTCAGGAGAGACTAGCGGGGATAATACGCAGTATTTT. Protein: CSASGETSGDNTQYF.

This clonotype was recorded a few times. V and J are TRBV19 and TRBJ1-5; D is uncertain. Germline V gene lookup returns CDR1 LNHDA and CDR2 SQIVND (reference sequence). Trimming cost V 4 bases and J 6 bases, with 4 bases left between them. The CDR3 extends over 11 amino acids. CDR3 nucleotides: TGTGCCAGTAGTAACGGTCAGCCCCAGCATTTT. It codes for CASSNGQPQHF. Full variable domain (missing parts from reference TRBV19 and TRBJ1-5): DGGITQSPKYLFRKEGQNVTLSCEQNLNHDAMYWYRQDPGQGLRLIYYSQIVNDFQKGDIAEGYSVSREKKESFPLTVTSAQKNPTAFYLCASSNGQPQHFGDGTRLSIL.

The J gene is TRBJ2-1, the V gene TRBV30, with 7 bases aligning to TRBD1. The trim removed 0 bases at V and 3 bases at J, leaving 2 bases unmatched. In germline, CDR1 is GTSNPN, CDR2 SVGIG (reference sequence). CDR3 length: 14 residues. CDR3 region: CAWSVQGYYNEQFF. CDR3 nucleotide sequence: TGTGCCTGGAGTGTACAGGGGTACTACAATGAGCAGTTCTTC.

This clonotype was detected ten times or more. The rearrangement joins TRBV20-1 to TRBJ2-1; TRBD2 aligns across 8 bases. The germline V gene has CDR1 DFQATT and CDR2 SNEGSKA (reference sequence). The CDR3 is made up of 17 amino acids. The V and J ends lost 3 bases and 5 bases, in that order; junction bases with no gene match: 15. The CDR3 DNA follows: TGCAGTGCTAGGGATTCCGGACGGGAGGGGATAAACAATGAGCAGTTCTTC. Protein: CSARDSGREGINNEQFF.

This clonotype was observed at least ten times. V and J are TRBV7-9 and TRBJ2-2, with TRBD1 matching 10 bases. There are 15 residues in the CDR3. Trimming removed 4 bases from V and 6 bases from J; junction bases left unmatched: 5. The germline V gene encodes CDR1 SEHNR and CDR2 FQNEAQ (reference sequence). CDR3 region: CASSWGQGLAGELFF. The CDR3 nucleotides read TGTGCCAGCAGCTGGGGACAGGGGCTGGCCGGGGAGCTGTTTTTT.

This rearrangement joins TRBV7-9 to TRBJ1-2; D remains unclear. This CDR3 is 14 amino acids long. Germline V CDR1 and CDR2: SEHNR, FQNEAQ (reference sequence). Trimming cost V 4 bases and J 4 bases, with 13 bases left between them. The DNA of the CDR3 is TGTGCCAGCAGCTCAGATCGGGATTCCTATGGCTACACCTTC. As protein: CASSSDRDSYGYTF.

This clonotype was counted at least ten times. The chain uses TRBV6-1 and TRBJ2-6, with D possibly TRBD1 on 6 matching bases. Germline V CDR1 and CDR2: MNHNS, SASEGT. This CDR3 region has 19 residues. V was clipped by 5 bases and J by 2 bases, with 22 bases between them. The CDR3 DNA is TGTGCCAGCAGTCCAACTTTCTCGCTACAGGGAGCTGGGGCCAACGTCCTGACTTTC. It yields the protein CASSPTFSLQGAGANVLTF.

This clonotype has ten or more counts. The CDR3 here is CASSLASRVVTGELFF. Here the CDR3 DNA reads TGTGCCAGCAGCTTAGCTTCCCGGGTAGTCACCGGGGAGCTGTTTTTT. The chain combines TRBV7-2 with TRBJ2-2, with D uncertain. The ends were cut back, 0 bases at V and 4 bases at J, with 12 bases in the middle. The CDR3 extends over 16 amino acids. Germline V lookup: CDR1 SGHTA, CDR2 FQGNSA.

This clonotype was counted at least ten times. This chain joins TRBV20-1 and TRBJ2-5; TRBD1 agrees at 12 bases. The CDR3 sequence is 15 residues long. Trimming at V came to 0 bases and at J to 4 bases, leaving 3 bases not matched to a gene. Germline lookup yields CDR1 DFQATT and CDR2 SNEGSKA (reference sequence). The CDR3 nucleotides read TGCAGTGCTAGAGAAGGGACAGGGGGCCGAGAGACCCAGTACTTC. This gives the protein CSAREGTGGRETQYF.

This sequence joins TRBV23-1 and TRBJ1-4; D is undetermined. TRBV23-1 is known as an ORF, though its function is uncertain. There are 13 residues in the CDR3. The ends were cut back, 3 bases at V and 8 bases at J, with 10 bases in the middle. The CDR3 is CASSHRLGEKLFF. CDR3 DNA sequence: TGCGCCAGCAGTCACCGGCTAGGGGAAAAACTGTTTTTT.

The sample holds many counts of this clonotype. This chain links TRBV11-3 with TRBJ2-3; D is ambiguous. The CDR3 length is 13 residues. V was trimmed by 5 bases and J by 6 bases, leaving 12 bases between them. Germline V CDR1 and CDR2: SGHNT, YENEEA. The CDR3 coding sequence is TGTGCCAGCAGCCCTCCGGTGGGGGATACGCAGTATTTT. This encodes CASSPPVGDTQYF.

In its sample, this clonotype was seen many times. The V gene is TRBV20-1, the J gene TRBJ1-1; TRBD1 is a possible D gene (5 bases). Germline V gives CDR1 DFQATT, CDR2 SNEGSKA (reference sequence). The CDR3 extends over 13 amino acids. The CDR3 protein is CRTSGGMNTEAFF. The CDR3 nucleotides read TGCAGAACCAGTGGGGGAATGAACACTGAAGCTTTCTTT.

This clonotype was counted ten times or more. The V gene is TRBV4-2, the J gene TRBJ2-2; 12 nucleotides agree with TRBD2. This CDR3 contains 18 residues. Germline V CDR1 and CDR2: LGHNA, YNFKEQ. V trimming: 3 bases; J trimming: 0 bases; junction bases outside the gene matches: 5. CDR3 sequence: CASSHETSGRPNTGELFF. CDR3 in DNA: TGTGCCAGCAGCCACGAAACTAGCGGGAGGCCGAACACCGGGGAGCTGTTTTTT.

This clonotype was seen only a few times. The genes are TRBV11-2 and TRBJ2-2; 7 positions agree with TRBD2. This CDR3 contains 14 residues. V lost 6 bases to trimming and J lost 4 bases; unmatched junction nucleotides: 5. Germline V CDR1 and CDR2: SGHAT, FQNNGV. The CDR3 protein is CASRGGVPTGELFF. The CDR3 DNA sequence: TGTGCCAGCAGGGGGGGGGTGCCCACCGGGGAGCTGTTTTTT. Full variable domain (remainder filled in from reference TRBV11-2 and TRBJ2-2): EAGVAQSPRYKIIEKRQSVAFWCNPISGHATLYWYQQILGQGPKLLIQFQNNGVVDDSQLPKDRFSAERLKGVDSTLKIQPAKLEDSAVYLCASRGGVPTGELFFGEGSRLTVL.

In this sample, this clonotype turned up many times. The chain combines TRBV5-6 with TRBJ2-3; unclear D gene. The CDR3 has 13 amino acids. The germline V gene encodes CDR1 SGHDT and CDR2 YYEEEE. Trimming took 5 bases from V and 0 from J, leaving 7 bases between them. The CDR3 spells CASSFRSTDTQYF. CDR3 bases: TGTGCCAGCAGTTTCAGGAGCACAGATACGCAGTATTTT.